This T cell receptor (beta chain) is from a study of identical twins. In TCRdb, the 5' RACE reads were re-called with MiXCR into one record per CDR3 protein. This table has 700,000 to 950,000 distinct CDR3 sequences, approximately 13% appearing once. The germline V gene encodes CDR1 KGHDR and CDR2 SFDVKD. V lost 3 bases and J lost 2, with 16 bases in between. The CDR3 has 17 residues. The same data also contributed to another study, on yellow fever vaccine responses in identical twins.

The sequenced sample consisted of PBMCs. The chain combines TRBV24-1 with TRBJ2-1; D remains unclear. This receptor was taken from a woman aged 18-29 years in good health. CDR3 coding DNA: TGTGCCACCAGTGATCCGGCCTCCTCTCGCCCCTACAATGAGCAGTTCTTC. As protein: CATSDPASSRPYNEQFF.